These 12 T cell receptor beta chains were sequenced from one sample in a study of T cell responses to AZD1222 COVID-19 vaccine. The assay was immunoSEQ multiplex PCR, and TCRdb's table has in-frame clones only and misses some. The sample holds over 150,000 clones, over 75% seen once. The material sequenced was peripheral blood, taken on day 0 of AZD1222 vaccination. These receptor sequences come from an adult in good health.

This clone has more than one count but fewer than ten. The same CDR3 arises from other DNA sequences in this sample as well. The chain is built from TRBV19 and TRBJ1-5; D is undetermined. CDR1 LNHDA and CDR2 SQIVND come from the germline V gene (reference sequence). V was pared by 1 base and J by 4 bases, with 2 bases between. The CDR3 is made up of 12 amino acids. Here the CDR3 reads CASSIGNQPQHF. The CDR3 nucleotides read TGTGCCAGTAGTATAGGGAATCAGCCCCAGCATTTT.

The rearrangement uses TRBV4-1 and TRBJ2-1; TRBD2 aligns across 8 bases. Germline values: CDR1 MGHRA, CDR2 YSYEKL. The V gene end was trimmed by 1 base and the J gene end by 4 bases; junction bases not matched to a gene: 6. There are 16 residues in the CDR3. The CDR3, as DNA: TGCGCCAGCAGCCAAGTAGGAGCGGGGGATTACAATGAGCAGTTCTTC. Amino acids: CASSQVGAGDYNEQFF.

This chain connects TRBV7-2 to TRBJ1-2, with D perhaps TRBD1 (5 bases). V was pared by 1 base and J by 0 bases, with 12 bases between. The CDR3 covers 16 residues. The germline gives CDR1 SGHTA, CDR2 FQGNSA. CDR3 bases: TGTGCCAGCAGCTTAGAGGGGTTTTTAGCTAACTATGGCTACACCTTC. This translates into CASSLEGFLANYGYTF.

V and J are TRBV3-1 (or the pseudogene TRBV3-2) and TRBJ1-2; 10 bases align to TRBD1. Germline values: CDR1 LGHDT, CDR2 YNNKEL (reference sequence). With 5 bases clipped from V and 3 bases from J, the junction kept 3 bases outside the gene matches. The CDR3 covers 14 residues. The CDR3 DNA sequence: TGTGCCAGCAGCGACAGGGGGCAAGACTATGGCTACACCTTC. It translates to CASSDRGQDYGYTF.

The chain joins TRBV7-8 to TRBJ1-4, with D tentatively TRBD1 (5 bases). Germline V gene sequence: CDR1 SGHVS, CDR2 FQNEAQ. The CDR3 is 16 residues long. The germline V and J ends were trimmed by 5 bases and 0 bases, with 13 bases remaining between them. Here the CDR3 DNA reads TGTGCCAGCAGCATTGGTGGGGGGGCAACTAATGAAAAACTGTTTTTT. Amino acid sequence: CASSIGGGATNEKLFF.

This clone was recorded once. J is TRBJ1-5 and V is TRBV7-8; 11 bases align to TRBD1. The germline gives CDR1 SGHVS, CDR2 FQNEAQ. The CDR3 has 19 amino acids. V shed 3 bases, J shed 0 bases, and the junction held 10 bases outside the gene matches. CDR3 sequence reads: CASSFKGTGGIYSNQPQHF. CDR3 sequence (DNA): TGTGCCAGCAGCTTTAAGGGGACAGGGGGGATTTATAGCAATCAGCCCCAGCATTTT.

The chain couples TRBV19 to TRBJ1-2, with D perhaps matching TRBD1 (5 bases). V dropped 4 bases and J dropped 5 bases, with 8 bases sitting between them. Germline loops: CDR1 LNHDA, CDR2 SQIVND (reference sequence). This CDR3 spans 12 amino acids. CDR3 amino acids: CASSRGIYGYTF. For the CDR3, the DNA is TGTGCCAGTAGTAGGGGGATATATGGCTACACCTTC. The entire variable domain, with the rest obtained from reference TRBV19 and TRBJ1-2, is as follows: DGGITQSPKYLFRKEGQNVTLSCEQNLNHDAMYWYRQDPGQGLRLIYYSQIVNDFQKGDIAEGYSVSREKKESFPLTVTSAQKNPTAFYLCASSRGIYGYTFGSGTRLTVV.

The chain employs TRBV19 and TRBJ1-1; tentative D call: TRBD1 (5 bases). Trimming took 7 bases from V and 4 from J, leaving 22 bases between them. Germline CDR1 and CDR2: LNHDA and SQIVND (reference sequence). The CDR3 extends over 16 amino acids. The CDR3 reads CASTSTLPLRGTEAFF. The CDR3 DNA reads TGTGCCAGTACCTCCACCCTCCCCCTGAGGGGCACTGAAGCTTTCTTT.

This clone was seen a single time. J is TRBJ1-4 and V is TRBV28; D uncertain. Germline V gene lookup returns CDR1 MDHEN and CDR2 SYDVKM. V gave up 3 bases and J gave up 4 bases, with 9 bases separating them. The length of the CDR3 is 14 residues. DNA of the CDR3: TGTGCCAGCAGTTTTTTGCAGATTAATGAAAAACTGTTTTTT. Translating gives CASSFLQINEKLFF.

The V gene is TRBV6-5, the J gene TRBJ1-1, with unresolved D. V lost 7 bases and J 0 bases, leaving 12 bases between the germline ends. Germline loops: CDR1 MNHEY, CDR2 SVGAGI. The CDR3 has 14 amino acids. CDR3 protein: CASNSGQLNTEAFF. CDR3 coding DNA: TGTGCCAGCAATTCCGGGCAGTTGAACACTGAAGCTTTCTTT.

The CDR3 region has the DNA TGTGCCAGCTCACCTCTAGCGGGTGACTACAATGAGCAGTTCTTC. Translating it yields CASSPLAGDYNEQFF. The chain combines TRBV18 with TRBJ2-1, with 8 bases identical to TRBD2. With V trimmed by 3 bases and J by 3 bases, 4 bases remained unmatched. CDR3 length equals 15 residues. From germline, CDR1 is KGHSH and CDR2 LQKENI.

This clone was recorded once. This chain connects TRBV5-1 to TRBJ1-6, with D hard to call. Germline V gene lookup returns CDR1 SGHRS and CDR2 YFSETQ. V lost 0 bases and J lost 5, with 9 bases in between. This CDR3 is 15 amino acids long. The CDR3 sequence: CASSLVSSNNSPLHF. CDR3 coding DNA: TGCGCCAGCAGCTTGGTGAGCAGTAATAATTCACCCCTCCACTTT.